Sequencing of this T cell receptor (beta chain) was carried out in a study of blood T cells in healthy people across ages (dated by TCRdb to the mid-2010s). Turning to the overall study: In model experiments, template switching captured roughly one uniquely barcoded TCR beta cDNA molecule for every two T cells. To avoid experimental bias, donors of different ages were spread randomly across the sequencing lanes. The donors were divided into four age groups: young (average approximately 17 years), middle-aged (approximately 39), aged (about 60) and long-lived (about 84). For two donors (one aged 18 to 29 and one aged 80 or older), the study analyzed two additional independent replicas of 1 million unique cDNA reads from the same blood draw. Using deep sequencing normalized with unique cDNA molecular identifiers, the study measured how TCR beta repertoire diversity changes with age. Beyond this particular receptor, the publication reports: Because profiling used bulk unsorted PBMCs, naive and antigen-experienced compartments could not be compared conclusively. Estimates of total diversity from one million sequenced T cells were regarded as lower bounds and underestimates. A strong correlation was found between observed TCR beta diversity and the percentage of naive T cells measured by flow cytometry. The CMV infection status of donors was not known, potentially confounding age-related changes in expanded clonotypes. As age increased, observed TCR beta diversity per million T cells dropped in a roughly linear way, and a significant reduction was already evident by age about 40. The long-lived group showed more naive CD4+ T cells, fewer expanded clones and increased TCR diversity than the aged group, suggesting age selection.

In regard to this clonotype: Its antigen remains undetermined. No base quality information exists; no much larger clone differs at one position.

Trimming takes 0 bases from V and 3 bases from J, and the germline ends sit 13 bases apart. Spanning cysteine to phenylalanine, the CDR3 consists of 15 amino acids. Only the CDR3 part of the read is kept: 45 bases, read in frame from the first base. Reading the germline V gene gives CDR1 SGDLS and CDR2 YYNGEE. The donors were 40 or so Caucasian individuals from Russia, aged roughly 6 to 90 years, who were systemically healthy. Each donor gave around 9.5 milliliters of peripheral blood, collected into EDTA-treated Vacutainer tubes. Ficoll-Paque density-gradient centrifugation was used to isolate PBMCs, with at least 6 million obtained per sample. Total RNA, at least 5.5 micrograms per sample, was extracted from PBMCs with Trizol reagent. For every donor, flow cytometry on a PBMC aliquot measured the percentage of naive CD45RAhigh/CD27high T cells. The protocol used for the library was 5' RACE. The reads were generated on an Illumina HiSeq 2500. A second roughly 7 to 12 cycle PCR used a sample-barcoded 5' primer and a J-beta primer mix. A template-switch 5' adaptor carrying 12 random nucleotides introduced a unique molecular identifier onto each TCR beta cDNA molecule. Each sample yielded at least 2.5 million CDR3-containing paired-end reads. First-strand cDNA was synthesized from all RNA with the Mint cDNA synthesis kit, primed by a TRBC-specific oligonucleotide. All cDNA was treated with uracil-DNA glycosylase and then went through a first 18-cycle PCR with the universal primers M1SS and BC2_uni_R. In the authors' own workflow: Normalization of each sample was performed by random selection of 1 million high-quality reads, each carrying a distinct molecular identifier. Reads with shared molecular identifiers were discarded instead of being binned into consensus sequences. MiTCR, with a Q25 quality threshold and the strictest error-elimination algorithm, was used for CDR3 identification, clonotype clustering and error correction. A nonparametric unseen species model with Euler transformation was used to estimate lower-bound total TCR beta diversity. TCRdb reran the public reads through fastp at Q25 and MiXCR, keeping productive beta chains. A single entry per CDR3 protein holds the most common genes and DNA from its merged rows. The V and J calls shown here were made by TCRdb, not taken from the authors' results. The sample yields about a million distinct CDR3 sequences; around 49% were counted once. Of the sample, 10% to 15% is held by the ten largest clones.

This sequence originates from a man younger than 40 in good health. The rearrangement joined TRBV9 to TRBJ2-7; the D segment could be TRBD1, given 5 matching bases. Sequencing was carried out using blood. The CDR3 region reads CASSVGRQGIYEQYF. The nucleotides are TGTGCCAGCAGCGTAGGCCGGCAGGGTATCTACGAGCAGTACTTC. Full variable domain (CDR3 extended with the reference TRBV9 and TRBJ2-7 proteins): DSGVTQTPKHLITATGQRVTLRCSPRSGDLSVYWYQQSLDQGLQFLIQYYNGEERAKGNILERFSAQQFPDLHSELNLSSLELGDSALYFCASSVGRQGIYEQYFGPGTRLTVT.